These 5 T cell receptor beta chains came from one sample sequenced in a study of T cell repertoires in cytomegalovirus infection. TCRdb processed the reads anew with MiXCR; each CDR3 protein has one entry. The table records 370,000 or so distinct CDR3 sequences, about a third of them present only once. These receptors have no identified antigens. This specimen was cultured PBMCs, taken from culture after CMV antigen stimulation. Receptors originate from a human donor in good health (CMV status not recorded). Some clones in this sample may be carry-over from other donors' samples.

This chain links TRBV4-3 with TRBJ2-7; D call uncertain. The CDR3 extends over 12 amino acids. Germline V lookup: CDR1 LGHNA, CDR2 YSLEER. The V end was cut by 2 bases, the J end by 4 bases, with 6 bases between. CDR3 protein: CASSQICYEQYV. The CDR3 DNA reads TGCGCCAGCAGCCAAATATGTTACGAGCAGTACGTC.

Concerning this clonotype: A much larger clonotype is one base distant, so this may be a read error. This chain links TRBV7-2 with TRBJ2-4; D is undetermined. The CDR3 is made up of 13 amino acids. V was clipped by 5 bases and J by 13 bases, with 18 bases between them. In germline, CDR1 is SGHTA, CDR2 FQGNSA. The CDR3 bases are TGTGCCAGCAGCCCAACGTTATTCCAGAGCCAGTACTTC. This codes for CASSPTLFQSQYF.

The genes are TRBV12-3 or TRBV12-4 and TRBJ1-3; D call uncertain. V was cut by 5 bases and J by 5 bases, with 4 bases left in between. The CDR3 is 11 amino acids. Here the CDR3 DNA reads TGTGCCAGCAGTACCCGAAACACCATATATTTT. Its translation: CASSTRNTIYF.

The chain employs TRBV10-3 and TRBJ2-1; 9 bases are shared with TRBD1. Germline V gene lookup returns CDR1 ENHRY and CDR2 SYGVKD. There are 14 residues in the CDR3. V lost 4 bases and J lost 6; bases outside the gene matches: 4. The CDR3 spells CAISGDRAPNEQFF. CDR3 nucleotide sequence: TGTGCCATCAGTGGGGACAGGGCCCCCAATGAGCAGTTCTTC.

V usage is TRBV11-2 and J usage is TRBJ2-1; 10 positions agree with TRBD2. From germline, CDR1 is SGHAT and CDR2 FQNNGV. The CDR3 has 14 residues. The ends lost 3 bases at V and 8 bases at J; junction bases unmatched: 4. The CDR3 here is CASSLTLAGDEQFF. DNA for the CDR3: TGTGCCAGCAGCTTGACCCTAGCGGGAGATGAGCAGTTCTTC.